This T cell receptor (beta chain) came from a study of blood T cell repertoires in COVID-19. Sequencing used immunoSEQ multiplex PCR; TCRdb keeps in-frame clones, though not all of them. This table holds roughly 80,000 clones, around 77% found once. The CDR3 contains 15 residues. Trimming left V 2 bases short and J 0 bases short, with 12 bases between. Germline assignment: CDR1 SGHDT and CDR2 YYEEEE. The sequenced sample was peripheral blood. The sequence came from a human donor in a cohort sampled during active COVID-19. The J gene is TRBJ2-7, the V gene TRBV5-6, with D tentatively TRBD1 (5 bases). The CDR3 region is CASSFRTQNSYEQYF. DNA of the CDR3: TGTGCCAGCAGCTTTCGGACACAGAACTCCTACGAGCAGTACTTC.